This T cell receptor (beta chain) was identified in a study of long-term antiretroviral therapy in people with HIV. Germline CDR1 and CDR2: SGHTS and YDEGEE. V dropped 6 bases and J dropped 3; count of bases not matched to a gene: 4. The CDR3 covers 13 residues. Study findings and constraints: Blood draws took place between about 2003 and 2017 and possibly involved older ART regimens.

Each contributor possessed a minimum of one pre-ART and a minimum of two post-ART PBMC samples. Survey-level resolution applied to immunoSEQ assay v3.0. Using immunoSEQ multiplex PCR, the repertoire was profiled, and TCRdb retains in-frame clones only, with some absent. Here the sample spans roughly 40,000 clones, 94% being singletons. About this clone itself: Its antigen is not identified.

The sample consisted of unsorted PBMCs, taken around 9.2 years after starting antiretroviral therapy. V is TRBV5-8 and J is TRBJ1-2; 8 bases are shared with TRBD1. The receptor comes from a man aged 30 to 39 with HIV. CDR3 sequence: CASTGGAHYGYTF. The CDR3, as DNA: TGTGCCAGCACAGGGGGCGCCCACTATGGCTACACCTTC.